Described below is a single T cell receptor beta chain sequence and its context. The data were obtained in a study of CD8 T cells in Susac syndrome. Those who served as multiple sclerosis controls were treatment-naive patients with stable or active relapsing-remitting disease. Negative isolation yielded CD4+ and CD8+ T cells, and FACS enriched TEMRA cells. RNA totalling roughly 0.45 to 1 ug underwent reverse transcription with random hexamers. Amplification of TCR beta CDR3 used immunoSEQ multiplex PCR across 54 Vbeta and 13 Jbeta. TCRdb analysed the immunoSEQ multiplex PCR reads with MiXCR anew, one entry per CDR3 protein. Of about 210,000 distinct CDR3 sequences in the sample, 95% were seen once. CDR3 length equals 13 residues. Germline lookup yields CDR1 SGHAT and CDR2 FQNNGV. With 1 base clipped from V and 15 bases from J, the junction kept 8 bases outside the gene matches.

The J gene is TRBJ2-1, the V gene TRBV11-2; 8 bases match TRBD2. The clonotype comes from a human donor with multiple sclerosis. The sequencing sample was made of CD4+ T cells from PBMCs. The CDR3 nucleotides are TGTGCCAGCAGCTTAGGCCCGGGGGGGGTACTGTTCTTC. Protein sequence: CASSLGPGGVLFF.